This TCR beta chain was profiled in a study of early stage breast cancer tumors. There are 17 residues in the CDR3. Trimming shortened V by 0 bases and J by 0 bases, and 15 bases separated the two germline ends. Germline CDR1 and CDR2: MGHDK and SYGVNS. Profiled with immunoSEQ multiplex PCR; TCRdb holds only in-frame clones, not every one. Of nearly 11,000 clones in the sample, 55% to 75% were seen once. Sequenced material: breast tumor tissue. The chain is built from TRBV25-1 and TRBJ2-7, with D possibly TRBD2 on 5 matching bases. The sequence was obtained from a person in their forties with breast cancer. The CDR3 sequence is CASSEYLVGESSYEQYF. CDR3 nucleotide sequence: TGTGCCAGCAGTGAATATCTGGTCGGGGAAAGCTCCTACGAGCAGTACTTC.